This T cell receptor beta chain originates from a study of T cells in Graves' hyperthyroidism and ophthalmopathy. Source material for PBMCs was more than 7.5 ml fresh peripheral blood. This clonotype was seen ten or more times. This CDR3 comprises 14 residues. The V end was cut by 6 bases, the J end by 0 bases, with 9 bases between. Per the germline V gene, CDR1 is SNHLY and CDR2 is FYNNEI. The TCR beta CDR3 regions underwent amplification using RNA transcripts as the source. A first-round RT-PCR of the TCR CDR3 used the HTBI primer set. TCRdb recomputed calls from the multiplex PCR reads with MiXCR, one row per CDR3 protein. This table has 450,000 to 650,000 distinct CDR3 sequences, approximately 14% appearing once.

The chain uses TRBV2 and TRBJ1-5; D uncertain. The sample taken for sequencing was blood. The sequence was obtained from a woman under 30 with Graves' ophthalmopathy. CDR3 DNA: TGTGCCAGCAGACTCCGGTATAGCAATCAGCCCCAGCATTTT. Its protein product is CASRLRYSNQPQHF.